This T cell receptor (beta chain) is drawn from a study of blood T cell repertoires in COVID-19. CDR1 SNHLY and CDR2 FYNNEI come from the germline V gene. The CDR3 length is 14 residues. V lost 6 bases and J 5 bases, leaving 11 bases between the germline ends. Generated by immunoSEQ multiplex PCR, the TCRdb table keeps only in-frame clones and is missing some. This table has about 190,000 clones, around 85% appearing once. Sample: peripheral blood. The chain joins TRBV2 to TRBJ1-6; D is uncertain. The source of this sequence is a man under 40 with acute or convalescent COVID-19. The CDR3 region is CASSLNGNNSPLHF. In DNA form, the CDR3 reads TGTGCCAGCAGCCTTAACGGGAATAATTCACCCCTCCACTTT.